This paragraph reports one T cell receptor (beta chain). Antigen specificity is unknown. From germline, CDR1 is SGHKS and CDR2 YYEKEE (reference sequence). The CDR3 extends over 16 amino acids. V gave up 0 bases and J gave up 0 bases, with 9 bases separating them. Here immunoSEQ multiplex PCR was the method, and the copy in TCRdb shows in-frame clones only, minus some. The sample includes about 30,000 clones, more than 90% seen only once; the top ten take approximately 0.35%. The sample comes from a study of regulatory and conventional T cells in RAG deficiency. Genomic DNA came from blood conventional CD4+ T cells gated CD25-low CD127-high. The study's findings and limits: Sorted Omenn CD25-high CD127-low cells may not be bona fide Tregs.

In addition, the sample was reused for a study of regulatory T cells. This second study says: The PCR used 52 TRBV and 13 TRBJ primers.

Material for sequencing was CD25- CD4+ T cells sorted from blood. This receptor was obtained from a human donor in good health. This chain connects TRBV5-5 to TRBJ2-2; D might be TRBD1 (5 bases). CDR3 in amino acids: CASSLVRTTNTGELFF. Here the CDR3 DNA reads TGTGCCAGCAGCTTGGTGCGGACAACGAACACCGGGGAGCTGTTTTTT.